This TCR beta chain was recorded in a study of beta chain features in type 1 diabetes. The study reverse transcribed the entire isolated RNA, so it sequenced expressed TCRB transcripts. TCRdb keeps only in-frame clones here, not all; method: immunoSEQ multiplex PCR. The sample holds 300,000 to 400,000 clones, around 12% seen once. V was pared by 3 bases and J by 1 base, with 8 bases between. The CDR3 is 14 amino acids. Looked up from germline, CDR1 is SGHTA and CDR2 is FQGNSA. This clone was observed at least ten times. Distinct nucleotide sequences in the sample also encode this CDR3. The sequence was collected from a man aged 18 to 29 in good health. The sample was naive CD4+ T cells from blood. This chain links TRBV7-2 with TRBJ2-3, with D possibly matching TRBD2 (5 bases). CDR3 sequence reads: CASSLARGTDTQYF. In DNA form, the CDR3 reads TGTGCCAGCAGCTTGGCGAGGGGCACAGATACGCAGTATTTT.